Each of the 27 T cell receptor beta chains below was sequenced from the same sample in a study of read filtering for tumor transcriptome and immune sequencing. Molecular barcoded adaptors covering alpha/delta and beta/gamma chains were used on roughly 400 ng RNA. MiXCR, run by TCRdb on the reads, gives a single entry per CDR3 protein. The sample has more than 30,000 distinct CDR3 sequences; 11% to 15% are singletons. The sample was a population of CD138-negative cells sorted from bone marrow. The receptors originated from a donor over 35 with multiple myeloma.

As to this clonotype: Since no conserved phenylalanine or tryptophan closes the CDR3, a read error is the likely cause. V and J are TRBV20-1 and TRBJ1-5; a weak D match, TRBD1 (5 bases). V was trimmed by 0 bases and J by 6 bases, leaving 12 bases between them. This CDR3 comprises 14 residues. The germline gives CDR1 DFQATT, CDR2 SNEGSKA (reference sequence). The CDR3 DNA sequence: TGCAGTGCTAGAGATTTAAGGGGAGTTCAGCCCCAGCATTCT. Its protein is CSARDLRGVQPQHS.

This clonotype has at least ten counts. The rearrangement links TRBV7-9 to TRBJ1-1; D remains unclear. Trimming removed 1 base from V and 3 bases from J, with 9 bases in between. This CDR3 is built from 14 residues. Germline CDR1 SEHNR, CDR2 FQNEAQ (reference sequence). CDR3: CASSLVGGHTEAFF. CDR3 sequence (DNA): TGTGCCAGCAGCTTAGTAGGTGGACACACTGAAGCTTTCTTT. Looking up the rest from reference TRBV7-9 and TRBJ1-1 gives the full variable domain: DTGVSQNPRHKITKRGQNVTFRCDPISEHNRLYWYRQTLGQGPEFLTYFQNEAQLEKSRLLSDRFSAERPKGSFSTLEIQRTEQGDSAMYLCASSLVGGHTEAFFGQGTRLTVV.

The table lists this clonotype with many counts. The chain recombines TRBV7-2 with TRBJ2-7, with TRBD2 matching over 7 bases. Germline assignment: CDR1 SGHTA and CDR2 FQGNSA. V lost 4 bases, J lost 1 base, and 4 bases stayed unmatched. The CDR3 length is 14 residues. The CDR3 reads CASSSVGGSYEQYF. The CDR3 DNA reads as TGTGCCAGCAGCTCGGTGGGGGGGTCCTACGAGCAGTACTTC.

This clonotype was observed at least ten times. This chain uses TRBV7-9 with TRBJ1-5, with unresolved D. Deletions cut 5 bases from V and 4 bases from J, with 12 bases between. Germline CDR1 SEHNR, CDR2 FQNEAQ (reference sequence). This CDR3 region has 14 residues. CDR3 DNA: TGTGCCAGCAGCCGGACGGACGAGAATCAGCCCCAGCATTTT. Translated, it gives CASSRTDENQPQHF.

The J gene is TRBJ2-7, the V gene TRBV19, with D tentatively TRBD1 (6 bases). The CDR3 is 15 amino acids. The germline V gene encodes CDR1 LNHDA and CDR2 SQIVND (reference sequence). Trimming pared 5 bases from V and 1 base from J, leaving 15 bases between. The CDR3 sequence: CASSDSGTQSYEQYF. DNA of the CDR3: TGTGCCAGTAGTGACTCCGGGACACAATCCTACGAGCAGTACTTC.

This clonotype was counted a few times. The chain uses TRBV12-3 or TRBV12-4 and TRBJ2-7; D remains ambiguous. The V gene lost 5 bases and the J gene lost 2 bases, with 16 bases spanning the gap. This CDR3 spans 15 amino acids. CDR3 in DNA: TGTGCCAGCAGTCTCGGAGAACTCCAGACCTACGAGCAGTACTTC. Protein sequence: CASSLGELQTYEQYF.

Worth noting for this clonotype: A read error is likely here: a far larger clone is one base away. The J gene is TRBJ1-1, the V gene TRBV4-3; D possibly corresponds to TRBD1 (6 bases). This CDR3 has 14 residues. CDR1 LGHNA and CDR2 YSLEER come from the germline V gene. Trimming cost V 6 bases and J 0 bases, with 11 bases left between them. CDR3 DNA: TGCGCCAGCAGGCTTCGGGGGCTGAACACTGAAGCTTTCTTT. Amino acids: CASRLRGLNTEAFF.

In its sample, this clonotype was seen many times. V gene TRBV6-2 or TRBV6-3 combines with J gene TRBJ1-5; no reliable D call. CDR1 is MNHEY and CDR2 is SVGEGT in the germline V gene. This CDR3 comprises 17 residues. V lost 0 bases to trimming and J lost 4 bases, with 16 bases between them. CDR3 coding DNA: TGTGCCAGCAGTTACTCGAATTTCCGGGGATGGAATCAGCCCCAGCATTTT. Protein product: CASSYSNFRGWNQPQHF.

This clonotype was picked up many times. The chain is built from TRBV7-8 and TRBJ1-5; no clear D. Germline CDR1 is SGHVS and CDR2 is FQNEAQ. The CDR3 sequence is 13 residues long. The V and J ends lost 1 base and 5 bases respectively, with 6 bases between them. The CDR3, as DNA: TGTGCCAGCAGCTTAGGAATTTATCAGCCCCAGCATTTT. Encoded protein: CASSLGIYQPQHF.

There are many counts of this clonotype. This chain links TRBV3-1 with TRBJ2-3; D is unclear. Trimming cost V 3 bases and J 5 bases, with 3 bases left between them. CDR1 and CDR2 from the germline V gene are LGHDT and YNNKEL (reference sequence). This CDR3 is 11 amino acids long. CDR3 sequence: CASSQRDTQYF. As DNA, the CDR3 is TGTGCCAGCAGCCAGCGAGATACGCAGTATTTT.

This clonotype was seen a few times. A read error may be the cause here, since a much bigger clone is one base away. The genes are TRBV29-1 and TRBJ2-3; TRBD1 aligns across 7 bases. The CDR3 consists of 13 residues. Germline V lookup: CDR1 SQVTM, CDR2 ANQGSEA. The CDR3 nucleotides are TGCAGCGCTGGAGACAGGGTTCCAGATACGCTGTATTTT. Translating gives CSAGDRVPDTLYF.

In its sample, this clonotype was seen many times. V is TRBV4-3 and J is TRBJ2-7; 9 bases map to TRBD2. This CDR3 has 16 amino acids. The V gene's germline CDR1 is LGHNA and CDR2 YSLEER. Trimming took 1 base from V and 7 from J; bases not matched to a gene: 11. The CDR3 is CASSQAAGAGGQEQYF. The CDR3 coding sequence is TGCGCCAGCAGCCAAGCTGCAGGAGCGGGGGGCCAGGAGCAGTACTTC.

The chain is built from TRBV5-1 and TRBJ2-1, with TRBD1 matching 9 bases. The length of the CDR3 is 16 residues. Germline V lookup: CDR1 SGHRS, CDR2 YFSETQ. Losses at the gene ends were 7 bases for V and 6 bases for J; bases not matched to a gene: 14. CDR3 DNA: TGCGCCAGCGGGGATCGGGACAGGGTTCTTTTCAATGAGCAGTTCTTC. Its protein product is CASGDRDRVLFNEQFF.

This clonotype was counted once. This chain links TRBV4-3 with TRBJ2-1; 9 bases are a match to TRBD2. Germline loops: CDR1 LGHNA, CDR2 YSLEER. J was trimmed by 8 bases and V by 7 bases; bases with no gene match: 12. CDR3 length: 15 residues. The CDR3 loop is CASNAQRGATDEQFF. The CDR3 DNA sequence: TGCGCCAGCAACGCGCAGCGGGGGGCCACAGATGAGCAGTTCTTC.

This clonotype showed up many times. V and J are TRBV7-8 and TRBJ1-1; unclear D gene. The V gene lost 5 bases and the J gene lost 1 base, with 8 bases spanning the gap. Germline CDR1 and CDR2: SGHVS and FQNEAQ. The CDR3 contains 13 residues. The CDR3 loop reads CASSPLPNTEAFF. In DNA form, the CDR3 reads TGTGCCAGCAGCCCCCTCCCGAACACTGAAGCTTTCTTT.

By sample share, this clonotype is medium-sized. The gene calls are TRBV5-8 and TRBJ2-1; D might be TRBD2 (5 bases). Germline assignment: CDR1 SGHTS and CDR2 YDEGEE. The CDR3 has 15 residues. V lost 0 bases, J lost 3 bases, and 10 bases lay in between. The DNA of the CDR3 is TGTGCCAGCAGCTTGGATTTCGGGGTCTACAATGAGCAGTTCTTC. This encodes CASSLDFGVYNEQFF.

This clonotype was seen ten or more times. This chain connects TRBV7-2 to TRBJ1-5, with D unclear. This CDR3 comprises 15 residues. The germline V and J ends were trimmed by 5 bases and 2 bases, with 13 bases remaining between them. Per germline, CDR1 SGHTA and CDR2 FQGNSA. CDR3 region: CASSITGWGNQPQHF. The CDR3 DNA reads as TGTGCCAGCAGCATCACCGGGTGGGGCAATCAGCCCCAGCATTTT.

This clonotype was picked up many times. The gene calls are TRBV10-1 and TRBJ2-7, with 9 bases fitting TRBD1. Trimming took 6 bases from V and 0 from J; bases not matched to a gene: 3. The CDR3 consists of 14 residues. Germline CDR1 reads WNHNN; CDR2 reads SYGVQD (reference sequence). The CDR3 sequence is CASSPGQGSYEQYF. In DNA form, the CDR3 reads TGCGCCAGCAGCCCGGGACAGGGCTCCTACGAGCAGTACTTC.

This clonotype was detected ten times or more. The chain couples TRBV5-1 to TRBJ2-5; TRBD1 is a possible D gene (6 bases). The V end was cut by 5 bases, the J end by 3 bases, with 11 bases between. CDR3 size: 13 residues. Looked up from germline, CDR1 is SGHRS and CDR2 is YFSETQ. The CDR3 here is CASRRTAEETQYF. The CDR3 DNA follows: TGCGCCAGCAGAAGGACAGCAGAAGAGACCCAGTACTTC.

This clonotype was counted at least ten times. In DNA, the CDR3 is TGCAGTGCTAGAGACACAGGGGGTAGGGTTGAAGCTTTCTTT. It translates to CSARDTGGRVEAFF. This chain joins TRBV20-1 and TRBJ1-1, with 8 bases identical to TRBD1. The CDR3 runs 14 residues. V was clipped by 0 bases and J by 7 bases; unmatched bases: 7. Germline CDR1 is DFQATT and CDR2 is SNEGSKA (reference sequence).

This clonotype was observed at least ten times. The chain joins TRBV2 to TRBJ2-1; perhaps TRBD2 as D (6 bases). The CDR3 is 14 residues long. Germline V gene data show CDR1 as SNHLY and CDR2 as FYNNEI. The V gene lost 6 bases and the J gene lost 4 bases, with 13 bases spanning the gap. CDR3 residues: CASRLDYIYNEQFF. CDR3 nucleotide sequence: TGTGCCAGCAGGCTGGACTACATTTACAATGAGCAGTTCTTC.

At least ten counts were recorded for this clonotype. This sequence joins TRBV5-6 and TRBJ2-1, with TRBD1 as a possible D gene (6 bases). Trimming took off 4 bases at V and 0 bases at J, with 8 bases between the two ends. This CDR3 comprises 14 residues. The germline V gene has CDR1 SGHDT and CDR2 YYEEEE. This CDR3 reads CASSRGSSYNEQFF. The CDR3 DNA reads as TGTGCCAGCAGCAGGGGGAGCTCCTACAATGAGCAGTTCTTC.

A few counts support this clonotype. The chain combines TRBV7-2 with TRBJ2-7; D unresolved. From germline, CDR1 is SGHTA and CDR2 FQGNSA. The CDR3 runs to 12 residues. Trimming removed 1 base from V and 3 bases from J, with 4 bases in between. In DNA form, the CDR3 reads TGTGCCAGCAGCTTAGGATACTACGAGCAGTACTTC. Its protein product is CASSLGYYEQYF.

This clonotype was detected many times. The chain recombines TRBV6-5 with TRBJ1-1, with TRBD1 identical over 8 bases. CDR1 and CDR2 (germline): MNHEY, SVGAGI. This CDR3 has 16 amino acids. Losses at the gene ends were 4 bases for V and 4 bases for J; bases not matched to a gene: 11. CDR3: CASSSRQGWGSTEAFF. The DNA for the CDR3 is TGTGCCAGCAGTTCAAGACAGGGGTGGGGGAGCACTGAAGCTTTCTTT.

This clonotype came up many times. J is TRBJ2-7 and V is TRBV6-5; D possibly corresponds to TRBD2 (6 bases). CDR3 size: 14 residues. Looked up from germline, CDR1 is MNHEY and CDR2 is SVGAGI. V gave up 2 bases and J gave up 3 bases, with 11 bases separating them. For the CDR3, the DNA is TGTGCCAGCAGTTACGGCGGGGCCCACTACGAGCAGTACTTC. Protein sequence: CASSYGGAHYEQYF.

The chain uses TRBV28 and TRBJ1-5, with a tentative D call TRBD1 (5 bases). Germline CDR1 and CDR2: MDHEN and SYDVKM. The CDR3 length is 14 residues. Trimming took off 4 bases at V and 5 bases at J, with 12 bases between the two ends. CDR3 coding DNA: TGTGCCAGCAGTTCACACCAGGGCGATCAGCCCCAGCATTTT. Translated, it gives CASSSHQGDQPQHF.

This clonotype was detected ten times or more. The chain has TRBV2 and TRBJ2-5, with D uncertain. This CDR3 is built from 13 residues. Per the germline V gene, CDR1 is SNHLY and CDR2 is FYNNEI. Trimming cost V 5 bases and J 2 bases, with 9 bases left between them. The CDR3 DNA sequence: TGTGCCAGCAGTACGACACTACAAGAGACCCAGTACTTC. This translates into CASSTTLQETQYF.